The next 18 T cell receptor beta chains were all read from a single sample in a study of Graves' ophthalmopathy and Graves' hyperthyroidism. Researchers took RNA transcripts and amplified TCR beta CDR3 regions from them. The workflow started with a first-round RT-PCR run with HTBI primers and then moved on to a second-round multiplex PCR. One entry per CDR3 protein, called by TCRdb with MiXCR from the multiplex PCR reads. The sample includes about 620,000 distinct CDR3 sequences, about a fifth seen only once; the top ten take roughly 7.4%. Sequenced input: peripheral blood. The receptors come from a woman younger than 35 with stable Graves' hyperthyroidism. Some clones in this sample may be carry-over from other donors' samples.

At least ten counts were recorded for this clonotype. The CDR3 DNA reads TGTGCCAGCAGAACCAACAGGGATTTGAATCAGCCCCAGCATTTT. Amino acids: CASRTNRDLNQPQHF. This rearrangement joins TRBV6-1 to TRBJ1-5; D perhaps matches TRBD1 (6 bases). Germline assignment: CDR1 MNHNS and CDR2 SASEGT. CDR3 length: 15 amino acids. V dropped 6 bases and J dropped 4 bases, with 16 bases sitting between them.

Many counts were recorded for this clonotype. This chain joins TRBV9 and TRBJ1-5; D ambiguous. Germline V lookup: CDR1 SGDLS, CDR2 YYNGEE. The CDR3 is 14 amino acids. Trimming stripped 0 bases from V and 5 bases from J, with 9 bases between. In nucleotides, the CDR3 is TGTGCCAGCAGCGTAGAAGGATCAGATCAGCCCCAGCATTTT. It yields the protein CASSVEGSDQPQHF.

This clonotype was counted ten times or more. The chain carries TRBV12-3 or TRBV12-4 and TRBJ1-2; 12 bases are a match to TRBD1. The CDR3 consists of 15 residues. The V and J ends lost 2 bases and 8 bases, in that order; junction bases with no gene match: 6. For the CDR3, the DNA is TGTGCCAGCAGTTTAATGGGACAGGGGGCGAAAGGCTACACCTTC. Translated: CASSLMGQGAKGYTF.

The rearrangement joins TRBV20-1 to TRBJ2-7, with a weak D call TRBD2 (6 bases). Between the trimmed V and J ends, which lost 0 bases and 3 bases, there was a span of 21 bases. This CDR3 has 17 residues. Germline CDR1 reads DFQATT; CDR2 reads SNEGSKA (reference sequence). The CDR3 nucleotides are TGCAGTGCTAGAGAGGGGGGAGCGGGCGGGGAGCACTACGAGCAGTACTTC. Translated, it gives CSAREGGAGGEHYEQYF.

The chain combines TRBV24-1 with TRBJ1-5, with 7 nucleotides matching TRBD1. The length of the CDR3 is 14 residues. The J segment lost 9 bases and the V segment lost 8 bases, leaving 12 bases of the junction unmatched. CDR1 is KGHDR, CDR2 SFDVKD, per germline. For the CDR3, the DNA is TGTGCCACCACCTCGCGACAGGGACGGGGGCCCCAGCATTTT. Translating gives CATTSRQGRGPQHF.

The V and J genes are TRBV2 and TRBJ1-5; 12 bases match TRBD1. J was trimmed by 5 bases and V by 7 bases; bases with no gene match: 21. The CDR3 totals 20 residues. The germline V gene has CDR1 SNHLY and CDR2 FYNNEI. The CDR3: CASTHAGTGGNCWKDQPQHF. CDR3 nucleotide sequence: TGTGCCAGCACGCACGCCGGGACAGGGGGCAACTGTTGGAAAGATCAGCCCCAGCATTTT.

This chain joins TRBV7-2 and TRBJ1-1, with D maybe TRBD1 (5 bases). This CDR3 region has 15 residues. Looked up from germline, CDR1 is SGHTA and CDR2 is FQGNSA. Trimming left V 6 bases short and J 0 bases short, with 14 bases between. DNA for the CDR3: TGTGCCAGCAGACCCCTCCCGGGGGTGAACACTGAAGCTTTCTTT. Encoded protein: CASRPLPGVNTEAFF. Combining the CDR3 with reference TRBV7-2 and TRBJ1-1 gives the whole variable domain GAGVSQSPSNKVTEKGKDVELRCDPISGHTALYWYRQSLGQGLEFLIYFQGNSAPDKSGLPSDRFSAERTGGSVSTLTIQRTQQEDSAVYLCASRPLPGVNTEAFFGQGTRLTVV.

A word on this clonotype: Germline is not matched at one junction end, which may reflect a read error. This chain joins TRBV12-3 or TRBV12-4 and TRBJ2-5, with D maybe TRBD2 (7 bases). The CDR3 has 18 residues. For the CDR3, the DNA is TGTGCCAGCAGTACCAGGAATAGCGGGTCGAGGAGGGGGGAGACCCTGTACTTC. Protein sequence: CASSTRNSGSRRGETLYF.

This clonotype has a count of ten or more. V usage is TRBV6-1 and J usage is TRBJ1-5; 9 bases are shared with TRBD1. The CDR3 loop spans 15 amino acids. The germline gives CDR1 MNHNS, CDR2 SASEGT. With V trimmed by 5 bases and J by 9 bases, 11 bases remained unmatched. The CDR3 region is CASSPGQGIRAPQHF. CDR3 in DNA: TGTGCCAGCAGTCCGGGACAGGGAATTCGTGCGCCCCAGCATTTT.

The chain joins TRBV20-1 to TRBJ2-5, with 7 bases identical to TRBD1. Germline CDR1 and CDR2: DFQATT and SNEGSKA (reference sequence). This CDR3 region has 13 residues. Trimming at V came to 6 bases and at J to 5 bases, leaving 9 bases not matched to a gene. The CDR3 sequence is CSALGTAEETQYF. The DNA of the CDR3 is TGCAGTGCACTGGGGACAGCGGAGGAGACCCAGTACTTC.

Comment on this clonotype: The junction departs from germline at one end; a sequencing error may be responsible. V usage is TRBV10-3 and J usage is TRBJ1-5; D gene unclear. There are 12 residues in the CDR3. In germline, CDR1 is ENHRY, CDR2 SYGVKD. CDR3 in DNA: TGTGCCATCGGGTCACCAAATCAGCCCCGGCATTTT. It is translated as CAIGSPNQPRHF.

The V gene is TRBV15, the J gene TRBJ2-5, with TRBD2 identical over 12 bases. From germline, CDR1 is LNHNV and CDR2 YYDKDF (reference sequence). V lost 0 bases to trimming and J lost 4 bases; unmatched junction nucleotides: 6. The CDR3 has 17 residues. The CDR3 DNA reads as TGTGCCACCAGCAGAGATGCTAGCGGGAGGGGAGGAGAGACCCAGTACTTC. This codes for CATSRDASGRGGETQYF.

This clonotype was seen repeatedly, ten times or more. The rearrangement joins TRBV30 to TRBJ2-7, with no clear D. The V gene lost 4 bases and the J gene lost 3 bases, with 10 bases spanning the gap. Germline CDR1 and CDR2: GTSNPN and SVGIG (reference sequence). This CDR3 spans 12 amino acids. The CDR3 DNA reads TGTGCCTGGAAACCGACGAACTACGAGCAGTACTTC. Encoded protein: CAWKPTNYEQYF.

Many counts were recorded for this clonotype. CDR3 residues: CASSEFSGDSNQPQHF. CDR3 DNA: TGTGCCAGCAGTGAATTCTCGGGGGATAGCAATCAGCCCCAGCATTTT. The V gene is TRBV25-1, the J gene TRBJ1-5; tentative D call: TRBD1 (5 bases). V lost 1 base, J lost 0 bases, and 10 bases lay in between. The germline gives CDR1 MGHDK, CDR2 SYGVNS. The CDR3 is made up of 16 amino acids.

This clonotype has only a few counts. This CDR3 reads CASSAAGGQETQYF. CDR3 nucleotides: TGTGCCAGCAGTGCCGCAGGGGGGCAAGAGACCCAGTACTTC. J is TRBJ2-5 and V is TRBV6-1, with D possibly TRBD1 on 7 matching bases. Germline V gene sequence: CDR1 MNHNS, CDR2 SASEGT. The CDR3 runs 14 residues. Trimming removed 4 bases at V and 2 bases at J, with 11 bases between.

As for this clonotype: Since no conserved phenylalanine or tryptophan closes the CDR3, a read error is the likely cause. Because the CDR3's place on the DNA is in doubt, the DNA is left out and the CDR3 is given as listed by TCRdb. The rearrangement links TRBV27 to TRBJ1-1; the D call in the table, TRBD1, was not verified against the DNA. CDR1 is MNHEY, CDR2 SMNVEV, per germline (reference sequence). A total of 14 residues make up the CDR3, ends included. CDR3 sequence: CASNLGAGNTEACV.

This clonotype showed up many times. In DNA, the CDR3 is TGTGCCAGCAGTCCCACGACAGGGGAACTAGCCAAAAACATTCAGTACTTC. Residues: CASSPTTGELAKNIQYF. This chain joins TRBV28 and TRBJ2-4, with 8 nucleotides matching TRBD1. The CDR3 extends over 17 amino acids. Germline CDR1 reads MDHEN; CDR2 reads SYDVKM. The ends lost 5 bases at V and 0 bases at J; junction bases unmatched: 9.

This clonotype showed up many times. The V and J genes are TRBV6-5 and TRBJ1-2; TRBD1 might be the D (5 bases). V was shortened by 0 bases and J by 7 bases, with 12 bases between the two germline ends. The CDR3 sequence is 14 residues long. CDR1 and CDR2 from the germline V gene are MNHEY and SVGAGI. CDR3 sequence reads: CASSYSNGGGGYTF. CDR3 coding DNA: TGTGCCAGCAGTTACTCGAACGGGGGAGGTGGCTACACCTTC.